This entry features one TCR beta chain sequence. Trimming cost V 6 bases and J 3 bases; bases outside gene matches: 0. Per the germline V gene, CDR1 is MNHEY and CDR2 is SMNVEV (reference sequence). The CDR3 sequence is 14 residues long. This record comes from a study of blood T cell repertoires in COVID-19. Study information: T cells, B-cell-depleted T cells, or PBMCs provided the cDNA or gDNA that served as material.

Source study methods: Amplification with reference gene primers provided the estimates of nucleated cell counts. The table came from immunoSEQ multiplex PCR; TCRdb's copy has only in-frame clones and leaves some out. That table supplies the V and J calls and clone size; D and trimming were determined from the DNA. The data contain more than 95,000 clones, around nine tenths of them singletons. The TCR was taken from a human donor in a cohort sampled during active COVID-19. The gene calls are TRBV27 and TRBJ2-3; 13 bases map to TRBD2. The sample consisted of peripheral blood. As DNA, the CDR3 is TGTGCCAGCAGGACTAGCGGGAGGACAGATACGCAGTATTTT. It specifies CASRTSGRTDTQYF.